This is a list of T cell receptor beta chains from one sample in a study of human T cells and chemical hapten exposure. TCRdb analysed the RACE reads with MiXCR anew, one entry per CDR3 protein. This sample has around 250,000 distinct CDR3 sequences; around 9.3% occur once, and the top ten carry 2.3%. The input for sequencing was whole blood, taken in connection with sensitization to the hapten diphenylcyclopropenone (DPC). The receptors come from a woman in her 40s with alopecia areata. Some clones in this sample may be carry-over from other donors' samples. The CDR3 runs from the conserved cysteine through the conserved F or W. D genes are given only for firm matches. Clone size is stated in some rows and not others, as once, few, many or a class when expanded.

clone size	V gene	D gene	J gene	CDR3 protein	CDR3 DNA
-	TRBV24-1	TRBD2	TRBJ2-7	CATSDPGTSGYEQYF	TGTGCCACCAGTGATCCCGGGACTAGCGGCTACGAGCAGTACTTC
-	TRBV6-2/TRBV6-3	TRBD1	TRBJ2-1	CASTISGGPLISYNEQFF	TGTGCCAGCACGATTTCAGGGGGCCCCCTTATCTCCTACAATGAGCAGTTCTTC
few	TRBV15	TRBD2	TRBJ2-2	CATSSGRSGELFF	TGTGCCACCAGTAGCGGGCGGTCCGGGGAGCTGTTTTTT
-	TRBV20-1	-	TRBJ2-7	CSARDSAGSYEQYF	TGCAGTGCTAGAGATAGCGCGGGCTCCTACGAGCAGTACTTC
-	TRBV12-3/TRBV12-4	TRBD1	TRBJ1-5	CASSLPGQGGNQPQHF	TGTGCCAGCAGTTTACCCGGACAGGGGGGCAATCAGCCCCAGCATTTT
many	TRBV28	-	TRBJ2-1	CASTGGLSYNEQFF	TGTGCCAGCACAGGGGGACTCTCCTACAATGAGCAGTTCTTC
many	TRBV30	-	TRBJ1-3	CAWSGGASGNTIYF	TGTGCCTGGAGTGGTGGAGCCTCTGGAAACACCATATATTTT
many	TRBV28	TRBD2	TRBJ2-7	CASSLWRGSSYEQYF	TGTGCCAGCAGTTTATGGCGCGGGAGCTCCTACGAGCAGTACTTC
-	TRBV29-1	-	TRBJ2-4	CSVEEGAAKNIQYF	TGCAGCGTTGAAGAGGGGGCGGCCAAAAACATTCAGTACTTC
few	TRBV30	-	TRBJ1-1	CAWSRRANMNTEAFF	TGTGCCTGGAGTCGAAGGGCGAATATGAACACTGAAGCTTTCTTT
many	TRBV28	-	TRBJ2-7	CASNTPASPEQYF	TGTGCCAGCAACACCCCGGCTAGCCCCGAGCAGTACTTC
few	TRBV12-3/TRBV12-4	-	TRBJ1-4	CASSLGTGREGEKLFF	TGTGCCAGCAGTTTGGGTACCGGAAGGGAGGGTGAAAAACTGTTTTTT
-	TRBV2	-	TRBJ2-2	CASSIGGGTGELFF	TGTGCCAGCAGCATAGGTGGGGGCACCGGGGAGCTGTTTTTT
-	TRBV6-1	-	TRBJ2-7	CASRGPGDEQYF	TGTGCCAGCAGGGGCCCCGGGGACGAGCAGTACTTC
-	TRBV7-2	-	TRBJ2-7	CASSQPTGVYEQYF	TGTGCCAGCAGCCAACCGACAGGAGTATACGAGCAGTACTTC
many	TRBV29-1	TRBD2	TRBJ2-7	CSVEDAGLAGDEQYF	TGCAGCGTTGAAGATGCTGGACTAGCGGGAGACGAGCAGTACTTC
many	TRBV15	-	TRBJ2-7	CATSLSAYEQYF	TGTGCCACCAGCCTCTCGGCCTACGAGCAGTACTTC
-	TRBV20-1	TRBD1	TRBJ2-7	CSAPDRGYSYEQYF	TGCAGTGCACCAGACAGGGGATACTCCTACGAGCAGTACTTC
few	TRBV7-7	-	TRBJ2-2	CASSLNAQGTGELFF	TGTGCTAGCAGCTTAAACGCCCAGGGCACCGGGGAGCTGTTTTTT